Included here is one T cell receptor (beta chain) sequence, with context. Measured with immunoSEQ multiplex PCR; TCRdb has only the in-frame clones, and not every one. The data show about 9,000 clones, roughly 76% seen once. Genomic DNA came from frozen unsorted single-cell suspensions. These data belong to a study of immune cell composition in non-small cell lung cancer. This receptor was taken from a human donor with non-small cell lung cancer. The material sequenced was lung tumor tissue.

In DNA, the CDR3 is TGTGCCAGTAGTTCATCGGAGCGGGGGATTCACAATGAGCAGTTCTTC. The encoded protein is CASSSSERGIHNEQFF. The J gene is TRBJ2-1, the V gene TRBV19; 8 positions match TRBD2. There are 16 residues in the CDR3. The V gene's germline CDR1 is LNHDA and CDR2 SQIVND (reference sequence). V shed 5 bases and J 5 bases; nucleotides not matched to a gene: 11.